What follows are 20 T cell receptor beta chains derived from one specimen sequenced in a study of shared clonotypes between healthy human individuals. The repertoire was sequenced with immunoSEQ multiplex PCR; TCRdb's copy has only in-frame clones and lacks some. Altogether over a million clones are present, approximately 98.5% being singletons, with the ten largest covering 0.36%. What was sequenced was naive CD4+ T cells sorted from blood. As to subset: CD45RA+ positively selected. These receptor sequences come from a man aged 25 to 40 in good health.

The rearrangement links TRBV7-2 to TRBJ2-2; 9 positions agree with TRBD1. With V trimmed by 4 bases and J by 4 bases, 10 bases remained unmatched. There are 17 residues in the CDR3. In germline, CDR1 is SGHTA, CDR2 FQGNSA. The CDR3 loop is CASSWEWTGAGTGELFF. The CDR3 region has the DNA TGTGCCAGCAGCTGGGAGTGGACAGGGGCGGGCACCGGGGAGCTGTTTTTT.

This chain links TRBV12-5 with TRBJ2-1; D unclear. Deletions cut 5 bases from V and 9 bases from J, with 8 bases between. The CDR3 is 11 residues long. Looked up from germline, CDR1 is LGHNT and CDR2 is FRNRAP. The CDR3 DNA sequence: TGTGCTAGTGGTCCGCCTGGTGAGCAGTTCTTC. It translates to CASGPPGEQFF.

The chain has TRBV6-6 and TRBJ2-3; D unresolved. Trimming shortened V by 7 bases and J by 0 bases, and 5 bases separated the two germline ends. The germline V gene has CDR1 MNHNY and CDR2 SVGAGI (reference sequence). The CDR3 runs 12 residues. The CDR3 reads CASKGSTDTQYF. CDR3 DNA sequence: TGTGCCAGCAAAGGGAGCACAGATACGCAGTATTTT.

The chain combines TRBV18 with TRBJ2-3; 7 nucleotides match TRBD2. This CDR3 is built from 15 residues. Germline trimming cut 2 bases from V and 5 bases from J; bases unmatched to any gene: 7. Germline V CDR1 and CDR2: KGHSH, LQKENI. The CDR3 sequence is CASSPRLASGDTQYF. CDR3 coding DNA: TGTGCCAGCTCACCAAGACTAGCCTCAGGAGATACGCAGTATTTT.

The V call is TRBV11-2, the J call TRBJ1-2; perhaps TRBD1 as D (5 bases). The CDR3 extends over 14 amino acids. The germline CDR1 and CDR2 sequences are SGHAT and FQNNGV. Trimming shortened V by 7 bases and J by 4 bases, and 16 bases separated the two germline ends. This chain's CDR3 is CASNIVIGGYGYTF. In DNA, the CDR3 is TGTGCCAGCAACATTGTCATCGGGGGCTATGGCTACACCTTC.

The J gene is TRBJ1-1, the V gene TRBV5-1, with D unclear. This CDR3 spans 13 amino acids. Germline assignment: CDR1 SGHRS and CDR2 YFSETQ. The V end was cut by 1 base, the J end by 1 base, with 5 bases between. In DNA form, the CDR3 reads TGCGCCAGCAGCTTGAAGTCGAACACTGAAGCTTTCTTT. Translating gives CASSLKSNTEAFF.

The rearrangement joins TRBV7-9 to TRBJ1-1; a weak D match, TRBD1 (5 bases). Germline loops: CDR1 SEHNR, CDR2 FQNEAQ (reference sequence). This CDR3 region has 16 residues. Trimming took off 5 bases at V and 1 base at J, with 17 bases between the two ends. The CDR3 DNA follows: TGTGCCAGCAGCCCTAGGCGGGACCCCGAGAACACTGAAGCTTTCTTT. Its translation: CASSPRRDPENTEAFF.

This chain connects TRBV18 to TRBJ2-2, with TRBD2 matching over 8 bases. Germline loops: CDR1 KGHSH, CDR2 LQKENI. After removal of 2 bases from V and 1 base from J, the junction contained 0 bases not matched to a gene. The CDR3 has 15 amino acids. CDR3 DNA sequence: TGTGCCAGCTCACCAAGCGGGAGGAACACCGGGGAGCTGTTTTTT. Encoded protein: CASSPSGRNTGELFF.

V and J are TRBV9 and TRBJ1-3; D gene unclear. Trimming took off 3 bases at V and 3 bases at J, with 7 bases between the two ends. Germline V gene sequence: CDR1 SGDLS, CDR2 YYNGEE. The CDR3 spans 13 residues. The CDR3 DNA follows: TGTGCCAGCAGCGCGACCAGTGGAAACACCATATATTTT. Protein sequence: CASSATSGNTIYF.

In DNA form, the CDR3 reads TGTGCCAGCAGGCCCGGGACAGGAACCTACGAGCAGTACTTC. It yields the protein CASRPGTGTYEQYF. V gene TRBV5-6 combines with J gene TRBJ2-7; 8 nucleotides match TRBD1. CDR1 and CDR2 (germline): SGHDT, YYEEEE. The CDR3 runs 14 residues. Germline trimming cut 5 bases from V and 2 bases from J; bases unmatched to any gene: 6.

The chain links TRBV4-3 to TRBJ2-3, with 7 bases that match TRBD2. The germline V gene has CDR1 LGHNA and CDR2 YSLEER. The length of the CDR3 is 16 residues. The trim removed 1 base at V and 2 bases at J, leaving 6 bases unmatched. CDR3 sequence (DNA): TGCGCCAGCAGCCAAGTGGCTAGCGGCCCCACAGATACGCAGTATTTT. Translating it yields CASSQVASGPTDTQYF.

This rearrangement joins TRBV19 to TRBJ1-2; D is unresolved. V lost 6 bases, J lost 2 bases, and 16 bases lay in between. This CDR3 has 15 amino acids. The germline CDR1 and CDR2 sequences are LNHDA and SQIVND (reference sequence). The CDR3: CASRRPGKENYGYTF. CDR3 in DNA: TGTGCCAGTAGACGCCCGGGAAAGGAGAACTATGGCTACACCTTC. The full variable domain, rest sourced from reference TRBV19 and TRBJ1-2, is DGGITQSPKYLFRKEGQNVTLSCEQNLNHDAMYWYRQDPGQGLRLIYYSQIVNDFQKGDIAEGYSVSREKKESFPLTVTSAQKNPTAFYLCASRRPGKENYGYTFGSGTRLTVV.

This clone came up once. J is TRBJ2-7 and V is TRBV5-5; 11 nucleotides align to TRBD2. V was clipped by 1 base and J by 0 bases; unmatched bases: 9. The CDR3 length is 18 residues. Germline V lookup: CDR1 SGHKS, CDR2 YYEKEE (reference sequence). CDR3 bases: TGTGCCAGCAGCTTGAGTCGGCTAGCGGGAGGAAGCTCCTACGAGCAGTACTTC. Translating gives CASSLSRLAGGSSYEQYF.

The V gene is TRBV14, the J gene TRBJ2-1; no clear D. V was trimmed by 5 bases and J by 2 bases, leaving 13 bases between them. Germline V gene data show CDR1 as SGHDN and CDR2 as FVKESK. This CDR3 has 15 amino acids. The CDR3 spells CASSFKGITYNEQFF. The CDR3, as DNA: TGTGCCAGCAGCTTCAAAGGGATTACCTACAATGAGCAGTTCTTC.

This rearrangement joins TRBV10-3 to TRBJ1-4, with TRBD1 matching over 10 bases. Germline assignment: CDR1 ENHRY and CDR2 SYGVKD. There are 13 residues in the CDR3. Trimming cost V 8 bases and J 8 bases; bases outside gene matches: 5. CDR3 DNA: TGTGCCATCTCCGGGACAGGGGACGAAAAACTGTTTTTT. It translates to CAISGTGDEKLFF.

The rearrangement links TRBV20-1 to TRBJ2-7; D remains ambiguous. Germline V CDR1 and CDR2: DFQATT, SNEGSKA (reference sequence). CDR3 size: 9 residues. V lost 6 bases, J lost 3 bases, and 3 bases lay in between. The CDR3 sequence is CSAHYEQYF. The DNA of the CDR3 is TGCAGTGCGCACTACGAGCAGTACTTC.

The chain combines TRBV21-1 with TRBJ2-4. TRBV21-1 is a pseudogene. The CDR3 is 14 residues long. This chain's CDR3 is CASSQTQELGIQYF. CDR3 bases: TGTGCCAGCAGCCAAACCCAGGAGCTGGGCATTCAGTACTTC.

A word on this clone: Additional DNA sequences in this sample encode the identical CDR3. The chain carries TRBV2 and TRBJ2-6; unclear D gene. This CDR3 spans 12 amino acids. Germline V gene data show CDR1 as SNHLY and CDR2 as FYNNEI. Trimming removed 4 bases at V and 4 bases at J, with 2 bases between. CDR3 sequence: CASSGGANVLTF. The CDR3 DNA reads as TGTGCCAGCAGTGGGGGGGCCAACGTCCTGACTTTC.

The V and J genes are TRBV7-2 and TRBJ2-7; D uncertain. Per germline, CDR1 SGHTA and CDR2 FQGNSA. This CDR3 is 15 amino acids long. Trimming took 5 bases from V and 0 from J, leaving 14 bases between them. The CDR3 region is CASSPRRSGSYEQYF. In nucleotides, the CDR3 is TGTGCCAGCAGCCCTCGTCGGTCGGGCTCCTACGAGCAGTACTTC. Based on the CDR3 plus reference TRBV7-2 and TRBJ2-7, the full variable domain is GAGVSQSPSNKVTEKGKDVELRCDPISGHTALYWYRQSLGQGLEFLIYFQGNSAPDKSGLPSDRFSAERTGGSVSTLTIQRTQQEDSAVYLCASSPRRSGSYEQYFGPGTRLTVT.

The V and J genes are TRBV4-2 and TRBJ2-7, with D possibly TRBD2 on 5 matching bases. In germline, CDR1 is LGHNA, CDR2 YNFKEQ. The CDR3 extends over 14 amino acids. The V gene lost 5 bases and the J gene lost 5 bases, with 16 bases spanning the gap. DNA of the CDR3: TGTGCCAGCAGCTGGAGGTGGGATTCGGACGAGCAGTACTTC. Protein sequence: CASSWRWDSDEQYF.